Presented here are 14 T cell receptor beta chains from one specimen sequenced in a study of blood T cell repertoires in COVID-19. TCRdb's copy holds only in-frame clones and misses some; the assay was immunoSEQ multiplex PCR. Of about 170,000 clones in the sample, approximately 84% were seen once. The source material was PBMCs or T cells enriched from blood (not recorded which). The receptors were gathered from a man in his fifties who had recovered from COVID-19.

This chain uses TRBV5-1 with TRBJ2-7; TRBD1 matches 9 bases. This CDR3 region has 16 residues. V dropped 0 bases and J dropped 7; count of bases not matched to a gene: 11. CDR1 SGHRS and CDR2 YFSETQ come from the germline V gene. For the CDR3, the DNA is TGCGCCAGCAGCTTGGAAATGGACAGGGGTGGGACGGAGCAGTACTTC. This codes for CASSLEMDRGGTEQYF. Together with reference TRBV5-1 and TRBJ2-7, the CDR3 gives the full variable domain: KAGVTQTPRYLIKTRGQQVTLSCSPISGHRSVSWYQQTPGQGLQFLFEYFSETQRNKGNFPGRFSGRQFSNSRSEMNVSTLELGDSALYLCASSLEMDRGGTEQYFGPGTRLTVT.

The V call is TRBV5-6, the J call TRBJ1-6, with D possibly matching TRBD1 (6 bases). Per germline, CDR1 SGHDT and CDR2 YYEEEE. The CDR3 spans 15 residues. Trimming pared 3 bases from V and 7 bases from J, leaving 14 bases between. Here the CDR3 reads CASSWGLGGNSPLHF. The CDR3 nucleotides read TGTGCCAGCAGCTGGGGGTTAGGGGGAAATTCACCCCTCCACTTT.

This sequence joins TRBV4-3 and TRBJ1-2; 8 bases are shared with TRBD1. The germline CDR1 and CDR2 sequences are LGHNA and YSLEER. The CDR3 covers 15 residues. J gave up 2 bases and V 4 bases, and 6 bases lay outside the gene matches. DNA of the CDR3: TGCGCCAGCAGCCCGGACAGGGCCACGAACTATGGCTACACCTTC. Protein sequence: CASSPDRATNYGYTF.

In the case of this clone: One junction end does not reproduce the germline sequence, and a read error may be involved. The rearrangement links TRBV5-1 to TRBJ2-7, with a tentative D call TRBD1 (6 bases). The germline V gene encodes CDR1 SGHRS and CDR2 YFSETQ. CDR3 size: 12 residues. The CDR3 DNA follows: TGCGCCAGATGGACAGTCTTCTGGGTAGTGGACTTC. Amino acid sequence: CARWTVFWVVDF. Full variable domain (rest looked up from reference TRBV5-1 and TRBJ2-7): KAGVTQTPRYLIKTRGQQVTLSCSPISGHRSVSWYQQTPGQGLQFLFEYFSETQRNKGNFPGRFSGRQFSNSRSEMNVSTLELGDSALYLCARWTVFWVVDFGPGTRLTVT.

This clone was recorded once. The gene calls are TRBV7-3 and TRBJ2-5; 8 bases agree with TRBD2. J lost 8 bases, V lost 3 bases, and 11 bases had no gene match. The CDR3 is made up of 15 amino acids. From germline, CDR1 is SGHTA and CDR2 FQGTGA. For the CDR3, the DNA is TGTGCCAGCAGCTTGGGCCCAGCGGGGGCTGACACCCAGTACTTC. Its translation: CASSLGPAGADTQYF.

This clone occurred once. The chain recombines TRBV12-3 or TRBV12-4 with TRBJ1-2; 7 bases line up with TRBD1. V lost 3 bases to trimming and J lost 8 bases; unmatched junction nucleotides: 6. The CDR3 is 13 amino acids. The CDR3 region is CASSLAQGRGYTF. CDR3 DNA sequence: TGTGCCAGCAGTTTGGCACAGGGGAGAGGCTACACCTTC.

This chain uses TRBV7-3 with TRBJ1-2, with TRBD1 matching 10 bases. Germline CDR1 is SGHTA and CDR2 is FQGTGA. Unmatched junction bases numbered 11, after V lost 5 bases and J lost 8 bases. This CDR3 spans 15 amino acids. The CDR3 coding sequence is TGTGCCAGCAGCCCAACCGAGGACAGGGGGGTAGGCTACACCTTC. Translation gives CASSPTEDRGVGYTF.

This clone was observed a few times. This chain joins TRBV5-1 and TRBJ2-3, with TRBD1 as a possible D gene (6 bases). CDR3 length equals 14 residues. Trimming pared 1 base from V and 6 bases from J, leaving 12 bases between. CDR1 is SGHRS, CDR2 YFSETQ, per germline. This chain's CDR3 is CASSLNQGRDTQYF. In nucleotides, the CDR3 is TGCGCCAGCAGCTTGAATCAGGGGCGGGATACGCAGTATTTT.

This rearrangement joins TRBV5-8 to TRBJ1-1, with D uncertain. This CDR3 is 13 amino acids long. The V and J ends lost 1 base and 7 bases respectively, with 11 bases between them. CDR1 and CDR2 (germline): SGHTS, YDEGEE. The CDR3: CASSLRFQVEAFF. The CDR3 region has the DNA TGTGCCAGCAGCTTGCGCTTTCAGGTTGAAGCTTTCTTT.

This chain connects TRBV3-1 (or the pseudogene TRBV3-2) to TRBJ2-3; TRBD2 agrees at 8 bases. The CDR3 contains 17 residues. The V segment lost 4 bases and the J segment 1 base; nucleotides outside the gene matches: 10. In germline, CDR1 is LGHDT, CDR2 YNNKEL (reference sequence). CDR3: CASSPRITSGRTDTQYF. For the CDR3, the DNA is TGTGCCAGCAGCCCCCGAATCACTAGCGGCCGCACAGATACGCAGTATTTT.

This clone showed up just a few times. J is TRBJ1-4 and V is TRBV4-2, with D possibly being TRBD1 (6 bases). Trimming cost V 0 bases and J 0 bases, with 14 bases left between them. Germline V CDR1 and CDR2: LGHNA, YNFKEQ. This CDR3 comprises 18 residues. CDR3 sequence (DNA): TGTGCCAGCAGCCAAGAGGGTGCGCGGACAGCAACTAATGAAAAACTGTTTTTT. Protein: CASSQEGARTATNEKLFF.

The chain joins TRBV7-2 to TRBJ2-3; 9 bases are shared with TRBD2. The CDR3 runs to 14 residues. With V trimmed by 11 bases and J by 7 bases, 13 bases remained unmatched. Germline CDR1 reads SGHTA; CDR2 reads FQGNSA. CDR3 in amino acids: CALRGLAGFNTQYF. The CDR3 region has the DNA TGTGCCCTACGGGGGCTAGCGGGGTTTAATACGCAGTATTTT.

This chain joins TRBV5-4 and TRBJ2-1; maybe TRBD1 (6 bases). The CDR3 length is 12 residues. Trimming stripped 4 bases from V and 8 bases from J, with 10 bases between. Per germline, CDR1 SGHNT and CDR2 YYREEE (reference sequence). Written as DNA, the CDR3 is TGTGCCAGCAGCCCCAACAGGGATGAGCAGTTCTTC. Its protein product is CASSPNRDEQFF.

The chain employs TRBV5-8 and TRBJ1-6; perhaps TRBD1 as D (5 bases). V shed 2 bases and J shed 7 bases, with 13 bases lying between them. Germline V gives CDR1 SGHTS, CDR2 YDEGEE. This CDR3 comprises 15 residues. CDR3 amino acids: CASSFGGGSNSPLHF. The CDR3 DNA sequence: TGTGCCAGCAGCTTTGGGGGGGGGTCGAATTCACCCCTCCACTTT.